Each of the 13 T cell receptor beta chains below was sequenced from the same sample in a study of cytomegalovirus exposure and HLA in healthy donors. Clones were read by immunoSEQ multiplex PCR, and TCRdb kept only the in-frame ones, dropping some. The data show approximately 260,000 clones, with roughly 85% seen just once and 0.9% to 1.1% held by the top ten. Source material: PBMCs. Receptor source: a woman younger than 30 in good health and CMV-seronegative.

This clone appeared once. This chain joins TRBV5-1 and TRBJ1-4; D ambiguous. The germline gives CDR1 SGHRS, CDR2 YFSETQ. This CDR3 has 14 residues. The V end lost 1 base, the J end lost 4 bases, and 8 bases lay between the germline ends. This CDR3 reads CASSLTEGNEKLFF. The DNA of the CDR3 is TGCGCCAGCAGCTTGACAGAGGGTAATGAAAAACTGTTTTTT.

This chain links TRBV19 with TRBJ2-3, with TRBD1 matching over 9 bases. Germline V gives CDR1 LNHDA, CDR2 SQIVND (reference sequence). V was clipped by 6 bases and J by 2 bases; unmatched bases: 3. The CDR3 is made up of 14 amino acids. The CDR3 bases are TGTGCCAGTAGCAGGACAGGGGACACAGATACGCAGTATTTT. This translates into CASSRTGDTDTQYF.

V is TRBV6-5 and J is TRBJ2-3, with a possible D match to TRBD1 (6 bases). Germline CDR1 reads MNHEY; CDR2 reads SVGAGI. The CDR3 loop spans 15 amino acids. V lost 4 bases and J 2 bases, leaving 13 bases between the germline ends. The CDR3 region is CASSSNWGPTDTQYF. CDR3 sequence (DNA): TGTGCCAGCAGTTCCAACTGGGGGCCCACAGATACGCAGTATTTT.

This clone was counted once. The rearrangement links TRBV27 to TRBJ1-2, with D perhaps TRBD1 (5 bases). CDR1 is MNHEY, CDR2 SMNVEV, per germline (reference sequence). Between the trimmed V and J ends, which lost 5 bases and 4 bases, there was a span of 14 bases. The CDR3 runs 14 residues. CDR3 bases: TGTGCCAGCAGTCCCCGGACAAGTGGCTATGGCTACACCTTC. Amino acid sequence: CASSPRTSGYGYTF.

The gene calls are TRBV7-6 and TRBJ2-1, with TRBD1 matching over 7 bases. The CDR3 totals 15 residues. The germline V gene has CDR1 SGHVS and CDR2 FNYEAQ. V lost 1 base to trimming and J lost 12 bases; unmatched junction nucleotides: 12. The CDR3 nucleotides are TGTGCCAGCAGCTTAGTTGAAGGGGGCGTCCCGGGGCAGTTCTTC. Its translation: CASSLVEGGVPGQFF.

The V call is TRBV5-6, the J call TRBJ1-2; TRBD1 is a possible D gene (6 bases). This CDR3 has 13 residues. CDR1 and CDR2 (germline): SGHDT, YYEEEE. The germline V and J ends were trimmed by 3 bases and 4 bases, with 10 bases remaining between them. The CDR3 DNA follows: TGTGCCAGCAGCTGGACAGAGGGCTATGGCTACACCTTC. Amino acid sequence: CASSWTEGYGYTF. The whole variable domain, remainder taken from reference TRBV5-6 and TRBJ1-2, is DAGVTQSPTHLIKTRGQQVTLRCSPKSGHDTVSWYQQALGQGPQFIFQYYEEEERQRGNFPDRFSGHQFPNYSSELNVNALLLGDSALYLCASSWTEGYGYTFGSGTRLTVV.

The chain couples TRBV6-1 to TRBJ1-2; D possibly corresponds to TRBD1 (5 bases). CDR3 length equals 13 residues. The ends were cut back, 5 bases at V and 1 base at J, with 8 bases in the middle. CDR1 and CDR2 (germline): MNHNS, SASEGT. The CDR3: CASSRGYNYGYTF. CDR3 coding DNA: TGTGCCAGCAGTAGGGGCTATAACTATGGCTACACCTTC.

CDR3 in DNA: TGTGCCAGCAGCTTGGGGCAGGGAAGGAACTATGGCTACACCTTC. Its protein product is CASSLGQGRNYGYTF. The chain carries TRBV5-5 and TRBJ1-2, with D possibly matching TRBD1 (5 bases). This CDR3 comprises 15 residues. V shed 0 bases and J shed 2 bases, with 11 bases lying between them. The germline V gene encodes CDR1 SGHKS and CDR2 YYEKEE (reference sequence).

The chain recombines TRBV7-8 with TRBJ1-5; 10 bases match TRBD1. CDR1 is SGHVS and CDR2 is FQNEAQ in the germline V gene. The J segment lost 2 bases and the V segment lost 4 bases, leaving 8 bases of the junction unmatched. This CDR3 contains 17 residues. The CDR3 sequence: CASSSPSGTGGNQPQHF. CDR3 DNA sequence: TGTGCCAGCAGCTCGCCCTCCGGGACAGGGGGCAATCAGCCCCAGCATTTT.

In the case of this clone: This sample also contains other DNA sequences that code for the same CDR3. J is TRBJ1-2 and V is TRBV9; 7 bases agree with TRBD1. Germline trimming cut 0 bases from V and 4 bases from J; bases unmatched to any gene: 0. There are 13 residues in the CDR3. From germline, CDR1 is SGDLS and CDR2 YYNGEE. This chain's CDR3 is CASSVDRGYGYTF. The CDR3 DNA sequence: TGTGCCAGCAGCGTAGACAGGGGCTATGGCTACACCTTC.

This sequence joins TRBV5-1 and TRBJ1-2, with D perhaps TRBD1 (6 bases). The ends were cut back, 3 bases at V and 7 bases at J, with 16 bases in the middle. Looked up from germline, CDR1 is SGHRS and CDR2 is YFSETQ. CDR3 size: 14 residues. CDR3 DNA sequence: TGCGCCAGCAGCTCAGAGCAGGGGATCCGTGGCTACACCTTC. Its translation is CASSSEQGIRGYTF.

The chain has TRBV25-1 and TRBJ2-7, with 8 nucleotides matching TRBD2. V was pared by 2 bases and J by 5 bases, with 8 bases of the junction left unmatched. Looked up from germline, CDR1 is MGHDK and CDR2 is SYGVNS. The CDR3 runs to 15 residues. The CDR3 here is CASSERLAGLNEQYF. CDR3 nucleotides: TGTGCCAGCAGTGAAAGGCTAGCGGGCTTAAACGAGCAGTACTTC.

The chain uses TRBV27 and TRBJ2-3; D is ambiguous. CDR1 and CDR2 (germline): MNHEY, SMNVEV (reference sequence). V lost 5 bases and J lost 4, with 16 bases in between. The CDR3 is made up of 15 amino acids. CDR3: CASSPFLGPADTQYF. The CDR3 DNA is TGTGCCAGCAGTCCTTTCCTAGGCCCGGCAGATACGCAGTATTTT.